This is a list of T cell receptor beta chains from one sample in a study of identical twins. TCRdb itself ran the 5' RACE reads through MiXCR, one entry per CDR3 protein. The table lists 1.5 million to 2 million distinct CDR3 sequences, under 35% of them singletons. The sequencing input was cord blood. The receptors stem from a newborn girl in good health. Each CDR3 is given with its conserved first and last residue. A D gene is named only where the DNA matches it firmly. A row's size may be missing; if present it is once, few, many or a size class.

D gene: -; clone size: few; CDR3 length: 14; J gene: TRBJ1-2; V gene: TRBV6-2/TRBV6-3; CDR3 DNA: TGTGCCAGCAGTTACACCGGGACCTTCTATGGCTACACCTTC; CDR3 protein: CASSYTGTFYGYTF
D gene: -; clone size: many; CDR3 length: 15; J gene: TRBJ2-5; V gene: TRBV4-2; CDR3 DNA: TGTGCCAGCAGCCAAGTCCCGGGACTTCGAGAGACCCAGTACTTC; CDR3 protein: CASSQVPGLRETQYF
D gene: TRBD2; clone size: -; CDR3 length: 15; J gene: TRBJ2-7; V gene: TRBV20-1; CDR3 DNA: TGCAGTGCTAGCACCCCTAGCGGGAGCTCCTACGAGCAGTACTTC; CDR3 protein: CSASTPSGSSYEQYF
D gene: -; clone size: few; CDR3 length: 17; J gene: TRBJ2-3; V gene: TRBV20-1; CDR3 DNA: TGCAGTGCTAGAGATCCCTTCCGGGCCAGGGGAACAGATACGCAGTATTTT; CDR3 protein: CSARDPFRARGTDTQYF
D gene: -; clone size: few; CDR3 length: 13; J gene: TRBJ1-1; V gene: TRBV7-2; CDR3 DNA: TGTGCCAGCAGCTCGTACATGAACACTGAAGCTTTCTTT; CDR3 protein: CASSSYMNTEAFF
D gene: -; clone size: -; CDR3 length: 14; J gene: TRBJ1-1; V gene: TRBV5-1; CDR3 DNA: TGCGCCAGCAGCCAGACTAGACCGAACACTGAAGCTTTCTTT; CDR3 protein: CASSQTRPNTEAFF
D gene: -; clone size: few; CDR3 length: 16; J gene: TRBJ1-2; V gene: TRBV6-5; CDR3 DNA: TGTGCCAGCAGTTACTCTAGGGTGGGCCCTAACTATGGCTACACCTTC; CDR3 protein: CASSYSRVGPNYGYTF
D gene: TRBD2; clone size: -; CDR3 length: 14; J gene: TRBJ2-1; V gene: TRBV3-1; CDR3 DNA: TGTGCCAGCATAAAGCGGGGGGGCCAAGAGACCCAGTTCTTC; CDR3 protein: CASIKRGGQETQFF
D gene: TRBD2; clone size: -; CDR3 length: 14; J gene: TRBJ2-1; V gene: TRBV12-3/TRBV12-4; CDR3 DNA: TGTGCCAGCAAGGCGACTAGCGGCCTTGATGAGCAGTTCTTC; CDR3 protein: CASKATSGLDEQFF
D gene: -; clone size: few; CDR3 length: 17; J gene: TRBJ2-3; V gene: TRBV21-1; CDR3 DNA: TGTGCCAGCAGCAAAGATGAGGGGACCCTATACACAGATACGCAGTATTTT; CDR3 protein: CASSKDEGTLYTDTQYF
D gene: TRBD1; clone size: -; CDR3 length: 11; J gene: TRBJ2-1; V gene: TRBV12-3/TRBV12-4; CDR3 DNA: TGTGCCAGCAGCCCCGGGACAGGGCAGTTCTTC; CDR3 protein: CASSPGTGQFF
D gene: TRBD1; clone size: -; CDR3 length: 15; J gene: TRBJ1-5; V gene: TRBV5-6; CDR3 DNA: TGTGCCAGCAAGCTCAGGGGGCAGGACAATCAGCCCCAGCATTTT; CDR3 protein: CASKLRGQDNQPQHF
D gene: -; clone size: few; CDR3 length: 14; J gene: TRBJ2-7; V gene: TRBV28; CDR3 DNA: TGTGCCAGCAGTTTAAAGGGACACACCTACGAGCAGTACTTC; CDR3 protein: CASSLKGHTYEQYF
D gene: -; clone size: -; CDR3 length: 17; J gene: TRBJ1-6; V gene: TRBV15; CDR3 DNA: TGTGCCACCAGCAGAGATTTTTTGGACACGGACGTATCACCCCTCCACTTT; CDR3 protein: CATSRDFLDTDVSPLHF
D gene: -; clone size: -; CDR3 length: 14; J gene: TRBJ2-2; V gene: TRBV21-1; CDR3 DNA: TGTGCCAGCAGCAAATACGAGACTAGCGGGCAGCTGTTTTTT; CDR3 protein: CASSKYETSGQLFF
D gene: TRBD2; clone size: many; CDR3 length: 14; J gene: TRBJ2-7; V gene: TRBV2; CDR3 DNA: TGTGCCAGCAGTGAACCTAGCGGTCCCTACGAGCAGTACTTC; CDR3 protein: CASSEPSGPYEQYF
D gene: TRBD1; clone size: -; CDR3 length: 13; J gene: TRBJ1-5; V gene: TRBV5-1; CDR3 DNA: TGCGCCAGCAGGGACAGGTGGGATCAGCCCCAGCATTTT; CDR3 protein: CASRDRWDQPQHF
D gene: -; clone size: few; CDR3 length: 13; J gene: TRBJ1-1; V gene: TRBV21-1; CDR3 DNA: TGTGCCAGCAGCGCACAAAATCGAGCTGAAGCTTTCTTT; CDR3 protein: CASSAQNRAEAFF
D gene: -; clone size: few; CDR3 length: 14; J gene: TRBJ2-4; V gene: TRBV12-5; CDR3 DNA: TGTGCTAGTGGTTTGACGCCTGGCCAAAACATTCAGTACTTC; CDR3 protein: CASGLTPGQNIQYF
D gene: TRBD2; clone size: few; CDR3 length: 17; J gene: TRBJ2-3; V gene: TRBV7-9; CDR3 DNA: TGTGCCAGCAGCCACGGACTAGCGGGCGGACGATTTCATACGCAGTATTTT; CDR3 protein: CASSHGLAGGRFHTQYF
D gene: -; clone size: -; CDR3 length: 15; J gene: TRBJ2-5; V gene: TRBV7-2; CDR3 DNA: TGTGCCAGCAGCTTAGAGGTGGCCCTAAAAGAGACCCAGTACTTC; CDR3 protein: CASSLEVALKETQYF
D gene: TRBD1; clone size: -; CDR3 length: 15; J gene: TRBJ1-1; V gene: TRBV12-3/TRBV12-4; CDR3 DNA: TGTGCCAGCCACGGACAGGGATCTTTGAACACTGAAGCTTTCTTT; CDR3 protein: CASHGQGSLNTEAFF
D gene: TRBD2; clone size: few; CDR3 length: 12; J gene: TRBJ2-1; V gene: TRBV2; CDR3 DNA: TGTGCCGTGCTAGCGGGAGCGGGTGAGCAGTTCTTC; CDR3 protein: CAVLAGAGEQFF
D gene: -; clone size: few; CDR3 length: 14; J gene: TRBJ2-3; V gene: TRBV18; CDR3 DNA: TGTGCCAGCTCACCAAAGGAGAGGACAGATACGCAGTATTTT; CDR3 protein: CASSPKERTDTQYF
D gene: TRBD2; clone size: -; CDR3 length: 17; J gene: TRBJ2-7; V gene: TRBV20-1; CDR3 DNA: TGCAGTGCCGAGGGACTAGCGCCTTTTATAAGCTCCTACGAGCAGTACTTC; CDR3 protein: CSAEGLAPFISSYEQYF
D gene: TRBD2; clone size: few; CDR3 length: 17; J gene: TRBJ2-3; V gene: TRBV27; CDR3 DNA: TGTGCCAGCAGTTTATATCGTCTAGCGGGAGGGGGGGATACGCAGTATTTT; CDR3 protein: CASSLYRLAGGGDTQYF
D gene: TRBD2; clone size: -; CDR3 length: 14; J gene: TRBJ2-3; V gene: TRBV20-1; CDR3 DNA: TGCAGTGGTGGTAGCGGGAGGGCCGGAGATACGCAGTATTTT; CDR3 protein: CSGGSGRAGDTQYF
D gene: TRBD2; clone size: -; CDR3 length: 17; J gene: TRBJ2-7; V gene: TRBV6-1; CDR3 DNA: TGTGCCAGCAGTGTAAGCCCGGGACTAGCGGGAGTTTACGAGCAGTACTTC; CDR3 protein: CASSVSPGLAGVYEQYF
D gene: TRBD1; clone size: few; CDR3 length: 14; J gene: TRBJ2-7; V gene: TRBV10-3; CDR3 DNA: TGTGCCATCAGTGAAGGGGACAGCTCCTACGAGCAGTACTTC; CDR3 protein: CAISEGDSSYEQYF
D gene: -; clone size: few; CDR3 length: 15; J gene: TRBJ2-1; V gene: TRBV7-9; CDR3 DNA: TGTGCCAGCAGCCATCGACCCTCACCGGGCAATGAGCAGTTCTTC; CDR3 protein: CASSHRPSPGNEQFF
D gene: -; clone size: once; CDR3 length: 14; J gene: TRBJ1-1; V gene: TRBV21-1; CDR3 DNA: TGTGCCAGCAGCAAATCGACAGGGAGCACTGAAGCTTTCTTT; CDR3 protein: CASSKSTGSTEAFF
D gene: -; clone size: many; CDR3 length: 13; J gene: TRBJ2-4; V gene: TRBV5-1; CDR3 DNA: TGCGCCAGCAGCTTCGACAACAAAAACATTCAGTACTTC; CDR3 protein: CASSFDNKNIQYF
D gene: TRBD1; clone size: few; CDR3 length: 14; J gene: TRBJ2-3; V gene: TRBV3-1; CDR3 DNA: TGTGCCAGCAGCCCGACAGGGGCTGGAGATACGCAGTATTTT; CDR3 protein: CASSPTGAGDTQYF
D gene: TRBD2; clone size: -; CDR3 length: 19; J gene: TRBJ2-1; V gene: TRBV4-1; CDR3 DNA: TGCGCCAGCAGCCAAGGAGGACTAGCGGGGGGCCTGCTCTACAATGAGCAGTTCTTC; CDR3 protein: CASSQGGLAGGLLYNEQFF
D gene: TRBD1; clone size: few; CDR3 length: 15; J gene: TRBJ2-5; V gene: TRBV12-3/TRBV12-4; CDR3 DNA: TGTGCCAGCAGTAAGTCGGACAGGTACCAAGAGACCCAGTACTTC; CDR3 protein: CASSKSDRYQETQYF
D gene: -; clone size: -; CDR3 length: 17; J gene: TRBJ1-5; V gene: TRBV4-1; CDR3 DNA: TGCGCCAGCAGCCAAGATTCCGGGACACTGGATTGTTGGCCCCAGCATTTT; CDR3 protein: CASSQDSGTLDCWPQHF
D gene: -; clone size: few; CDR3 length: 15; J gene: TRBJ1-2; V gene: TRBV29-1; CDR3 DNA: TGCAGCGTTGGAACCCCCAGTGGGGTGGACTATGGCTACACCTTC; CDR3 protein: CSVGTPSGVDYGYTF
D gene: -; clone size: -; CDR3 length: 13; J gene: TRBJ1-5; V gene: TRBV7-9; CDR3 DNA: TGTGACAGCAGCTTGGATAACAATCAGCCCCAGCATTTT; CDR3 protein: CDSSLDNNQPQHF
D gene: TRBD2; clone size: few; CDR3 length: 17; J gene: TRBJ2-5; V gene: TRBV3-1; CDR3 DNA: TGTGCCAGCAGCCAAGATCTCCGGACTAGCGGGAGGGAGACCCAGTACTTC; CDR3 protein: CASSQDLRTSGRETQYF
D gene: -; clone size: -; CDR3 length: 15; J gene: TRBJ2-1; V gene: TRBV21-1; CDR3 DNA: TGTGCCAGCAGCCCTGGGAACGAGCGGGGCAATGAGCAGTTCTTC; CDR3 protein: CASSPGNERGNEQFF
D gene: -; clone size: few; CDR3 length: 14; J gene: TRBJ1-2; V gene: TRBV5-6; CDR3 DNA: TGTGCCAGCAGCTCGGGTATGGCAAACTATGGCTACACCTTC; CDR3 protein: CASSSGMANYGYTF
D gene: -; clone size: -; CDR3 length: 13; J gene: TRBJ2-1; V gene: TRBV11-2; CDR3 DNA: TGTGCCAGCAGCTTAGATAGGCGGGGAGAGCAGTTCTTC; CDR3 protein: CASSLDRRGEQFF
D gene: -; clone size: few; CDR3 length: 15; J gene: TRBJ1-2; V gene: TRBV3-1; CDR3 DNA: TGTGCCAGCAGCCAAGATGCAGGGGCCAAATATGGCTACACCTTC; CDR3 protein: CASSQDAGAKYGYTF
D gene: -; clone size: once; CDR3 length: 15; J gene: TRBJ2-7; V gene: TRBV5-1; CDR3 DNA: TGCGCCAGCAGCTTGTACGGGATGGGTAGCAATGAGCAGTACTTC; CDR3 protein: CASSLYGMGSNEQYF
D gene: TRBD1; clone size: few; CDR3 length: 13; J gene: TRBJ2-1; V gene: TRBV6-6; CDR3 DNA: TGTGCCAGCAGAGGACAGGCCTCCTACGAGCAGTTCTTC; CDR3 protein: CASRGQASYEQFF
D gene: -; clone size: few; CDR3 length: 11; J gene: TRBJ2-3; V gene: TRBV3-1; CDR3 DNA: TGTGCCAGCAGTCGGTGGGATACGCAGTATTTT; CDR3 protein: CASSRWDTQYF
D gene: -; clone size: -; CDR3 length: 14; J gene: TRBJ2-7; V gene: TRBV12-3/TRBV12-4; CDR3 DNA: TGTGCCAGCAGTTTGGGGCTTAAGTACAACGAGCAGTACTTC; CDR3 protein: CASSLGLKYNEQYF
D gene: TRBD1; clone size: -; CDR3 length: 15; J gene: TRBJ1-1; V gene: TRBV24-1; CDR3 DNA: TGTGCCACCAGTGACGCTCAACAGGGGAGGACTGAAGCTTTCTTT; CDR3 protein: CATSDAQQGRTEAFF
D gene: TRBD1; clone size: -; CDR3 length: 17; J gene: TRBJ2-7; V gene: TRBV7-9; CDR3 DNA: TGTGCCAGCAGCTTAGGTCTCGGGACAGGAGATTTCTACGAGCAGTACTTC; CDR3 protein: CASSLGLGTGDFYEQYF
D gene: -; clone size: -; CDR3 length: 16; J gene: TRBJ1-6; V gene: TRBV7-2; CDR3 DNA: TGTGCCAGCAGCCTGGGGGGCGGCTCCTATAATTCACCCCTCCACTTT; CDR3 protein: CASSLGGGSYNSPLHF
D gene: -; clone size: -; CDR3 length: 16; J gene: TRBJ1-2; V gene: TRBV11-2; CDR3 DNA: TGTGCCAGCAGCGCCACAGGGAAGCATATGGACTATGGCTACACCTTC; CDR3 protein: CASSATGKHMDYGYTF
D gene: -; clone size: few; CDR3 length: 14; J gene: TRBJ2-5; V gene: TRBV20-1; CDR3 DNA: TGCAGTGCTATACGAGGCTCGGTCCAAGAGACCCAGTACTTC; CDR3 protein: CSAIRGSVQETQYF
D gene: TRBD1; clone size: -; CDR3 length: 14; J gene: TRBJ1-2; V gene: TRBV7-2; CDR3 DNA: TGTGCCAGCAGTCAAGCCGGGACAGGGCGTGGCTACACCTTC; CDR3 protein: CASSQAGTGRGYTF
D gene: -; clone size: -; CDR3 length: 13; J gene: TRBJ1-6; V gene: TRBV29-1; CDR3 DNA: TGCAGCGTCAAACTTTTCGATAATTCACCCCTCCACTTT; CDR3 protein: CSVKLFDNSPLHF
D gene: -; clone size: few; CDR3 length: 15; J gene: TRBJ1-2; V gene: TRBV27; CDR3 DNA: TGTGCCAGCAGTCCCTTTAGGGCCGCTAACTATGGCTACACCTTC; CDR3 protein: CASSPFRAANYGYTF
D gene: -; clone size: -; CDR3 length: 14; J gene: TRBJ2-3; V gene: TRBV27; CDR3 DNA: TGTGCCAGCAGTTTGTCCTCTAACACAGATACGCAGTATTTT; CDR3 protein: CASSLSSNTDTQYF
D gene: -; clone size: few; CDR3 length: 11; J gene: TRBJ2-3; V gene: TRBV20-1; CDR3 DNA: TGCAGTGCTGGAGAGGCGAATACGCAGTATTTT; CDR3 protein: CSAGEANTQYF
D gene: -; clone size: few; CDR3 length: 16; J gene: TRBJ2-4; V gene: TRBV11-1; CDR3 DNA: TGTGCCAGCAGCTTAGAACCCTTGTTATCCAAAAACATTCAGTACTTC; CDR3 protein: CASSLEPLLSKNIQYF
D gene: -; clone size: -; CDR3 length: 16; J gene: TRBJ1-3; V gene: TRBV4-2; CDR3 DNA: TGTGCCAGCAGCCAGGACGGGACGGCCTCTGGAAACACCATATATTTT; CDR3 protein: CASSQDGTASGNTIYF
D gene: TRBD2; clone size: few; CDR3 length: 16; J gene: TRBJ2-1; V gene: TRBV3-1; CDR3 DNA: TGTGCCAGCAGCCAAGTTCGACGGGGGGGCAGGAATGAGCAGTTCTTC; CDR3 protein: CASSQVRRGGRNEQFF